Presented here are 13 T cell receptor beta chains from one specimen sequenced in a study of blood T cell repertoires in COVID-19. Sequencing was performed with immunoSEQ multiplex PCR; in TCRdb, only in-frame clones are kept and a portion is missing. This sample yields under 150,000 clones, of which 84% are seen a single time; 2.4% belongs to the top ten. The sequenced material came from PBMCs or T cells enriched from blood (not recorded which). These receptors all come from a man in his forties with acute COVID-19.

The gene calls are TRBV29-1 and TRBJ2-5, with D perhaps TRBD2 (7 bases). Trimming left V 4 bases short and J 2 bases short, with 23 bases between. The CDR3 extends over 17 amino acids. Per the germline V gene, CDR1 is SQVTM and CDR2 is ANQGSEA. The CDR3 reads CSVGILDRGGTQETQYF. In DNA, the CDR3 is TGCAGCGTTGGGATTTTAGATAGGGGGGGGACTCAAGAGACCCAGTACTTC.

The chain joins TRBV25-1 to TRBJ1-2, with D possibly matching TRBD1 (5 bases). Germline V gene lookup returns CDR1 MGHDK and CDR2 SYGVNS. V lost 4 bases to trimming and J lost 1 base, with 10 bases between them. The CDR3 has 14 amino acids. In nucleotides, the CDR3 is TGTGCCAGCAGTGGATTTCAGGGTAACTATGGCTACACCTTC. Amino acids: CASSGFQGNYGYTF.

This chain connects TRBV5-1 to TRBJ2-2; 9 bases map to TRBD2. V lost 0 bases and J lost 3; bases outside the gene matches: 0. Germline-derived CDR1 and CDR2 are SGHRS and YFSETQ. The length of the CDR3 is 15 residues. Here the CDR3 DNA reads TGCGCCAGCAGCTTGGTAGCGGGGGACACCGGGGAGCTGTTTTTT. Translating it yields CASSLVAGDTGELFF.

The CDR3 region has the DNA TGTGCCTGGAGTCGGGGGGGCACCCAAGAGACCCAGTACTTC. Translating it yields CAWSRGGTQETQYF. J is TRBJ2-5 and V is TRBV30; 8 nucleotides align to TRBD2. Trimming cost V 2 bases and J 1 base; bases outside gene matches: 3. Germline V gene lookup returns CDR1 GTSNPN and CDR2 SVGIG (reference sequence). The CDR3 runs to 14 residues.

The gene calls are TRBV5-4 and TRBJ2-1; 7 bases fit TRBD2. J was trimmed by 7 bases and V by 0 bases; bases with no gene match: 7. This CDR3 contains 15 residues. Germline V gene data show CDR1 as SGHNT and CDR2 as YYREEE (reference sequence). DNA for the CDR3: TGTGCCAGCAGCTTGGGTGGAGCGGGGTTTAATGAGCAGTTCTTC. Its protein product is CASSLGGAGFNEQFF. Together with reference TRBV5-4 and TRBJ2-1, the CDR3 gives the full variable domain: ETGVTQSPTHLIKTRGQQVTLRCSSQSGHNTVSWYQQALGQGPQFIFQYYREEENGRGNFPPRFSGLQFPNYSSELNVNALELDDSALYLCASSLGGAGFNEQFFGPGTRLTVL.

V and J are TRBV2 and TRBJ1-6, with D maybe TRBD1 (5 bases). Trimming stripped 8 bases from V and 8 bases from J, with 16 bases between. The germline V gene encodes CDR1 SNHLY and CDR2 FYNNEI. CDR3 size: 14 residues. DNA of the CDR3: TGTGCCAGCGCGCCAGGGAACCAGCATTCACCCCTCCACTTT. This sequence encodes CASAPGNQHSPLHF.

Only one count was recorded for this clone. This chain links TRBV9 with TRBJ2-5; TRBD2 agrees at 11 bases. The CDR3 is made up of 15 amino acids. In germline, CDR1 is SGDLS, CDR2 YYNGEE. Trimming at V came to 4 bases and at J to 4 bases, leaving 6 bases not matched to a gene. The CDR3 loop is CASSPVLAGGETQYF. DNA for the CDR3: TGTGCCAGCAGCCCCGTCCTAGCGGGGGGAGAGACCCAGTACTTC. Drawing the rest from reference TRBV9 and TRBJ2-5, the complete variable domain is DSGVTQTPKHLITATGQRVTLRCSPRSGDLSVYWYQQSLDQGLQFLIQYYNGEERAKGNILERFSAQQFPDLHSELNLSSLELGDSALYFCASSPVLAGGETQYFGPGTRLLVL.

This chain joins TRBV10-3 and TRBJ2-2; TRBD1 is a possible D gene (6 bases). The germline gives CDR1 ENHRY, CDR2 SYGVKD. Between the trimmed V and J ends, which lost 4 bases and 0 bases, there was a span of 9 bases. The CDR3 runs to 15 residues. The CDR3 nucleotides are TGTGCCATCAGTGGTAGACAGGCGAACACCGGGGAGCTGTTTTTT. This sequence encodes CAISGRQANTGELFF.

The V gene is TRBV5-1, the J gene TRBJ2-5, with TRBD2 as a possible D gene (6 bases). Trimming removed 6 bases from V and 6 bases from J, with 18 bases in between. From germline, CDR1 is SGHRS and CDR2 YFSETQ. The CDR3 has 14 residues. For the CDR3, the DNA is TGCGCCAGCACCCAGGCGGGGAGCAGAAAGACCCAGTACTTC. This sequence encodes CASTQAGSRKTQYF. The entire variable domain, with the rest obtained from reference TRBV5-1 and TRBJ2-5, is as follows: KAGVTQTPRYLIKTRGQQVTLSCSPISGHRSVSWYQQTPGQGLQFLFEYFSETQRNKGNFPGRFSGRQFSNSRSEMNVSTLELGDSALYLCASTQAGSRKTQYFGPGTRLLVL.

The chain joins TRBV7-2 to TRBJ1-2, with 10 bases lining up with TRBD1. The junction had 9 bases not matched to a gene; V was cut back by 1 base and J by 4 bases. There are 17 residues in the CDR3. Per the germline V gene, CDR1 is SGHTA and CDR2 is FQGNSA. CDR3 coding DNA: TGTGCCAGCAGCTTAGACGGACAGGGGGGAGATGTCTATGGCTACACCTTC. This gives the protein CASSLDGQGGDVYGYTF.

The chain joins TRBV25-1 to TRBJ2-5, with 10 bases identical to TRBD2. The CDR3 has 17 amino acids. J lost 2 bases, V lost 0 bases, and 6 bases had no gene match. The germline V gene has CDR1 MGHDK and CDR2 SYGVNS. The CDR3, as DNA: TGTGCCAGCAGTGAATATCAGGGACTAGCGACACAAGAGACCCAGTACTTC. Its protein product is CASSEYQGLATQETQYF.

The chain recombines TRBV2 with TRBJ1-2; D is uncertain. Germline CDR1 is SNHLY and CDR2 is FYNNEI. The CDR3 covers 12 residues. V lost 4 bases and J lost 5, with 8 bases in between. CDR3 loop: CASSVQAYGYTF. The CDR3, as DNA: TGTGCCAGCAGTGTGCAGGCTTATGGCTACACCTTC.

The chain uses TRBV2 and TRBJ2-2; D is uncertain. The germline V gene encodes CDR1 SNHLY and CDR2 FYNNEI. V shed 4 bases and J shed 1 base, with 4 bases lying between them. This CDR3 is built from 13 residues. The CDR3 DNA is TGTGCCAGCAGTGGGCAGAACACCGGGGAGCTGTTTTTT. This gives the protein CASSGQNTGELFF.